This section outlines one T cell receptor (beta chain) sequence together with its context. This clonotype was seen a few times. There is no known antigen for this receptor. Base qualities are not recorded, but no much larger clone differs from it by a single base. Total RNA was isolated from unfractionated whole blood collected in Tempus Blood RNA tubes. Five or six healthy volunteers acted as controls for TCR sequencing and had blood drawn at day 0, 2 weeks and 6 weeks. The sample belongs to a study of human T cells and chemical hapten exposure (dated by TCRdb to about 2021). Background on the whole study: Libraries were combined into a pool for sequencing, and differences in TCR yield between samples came mainly from small differences in library volumes within the pool. The study tracked peripheral blood TCR repertoire changes in vivo during primary and secondary sensitization to the hapten diphenylcyclopropenone (DPC) in alopecia patients. Both TCR alpha and TCR beta chains were sequenced from each blood RNA sample.

Trimming leaves V shorter by 0 bases and J shorter by 3 bases, with the junction holding 3 bases beyond the gene matches. Taken from the germline V gene, the CDR1 and CDR2 loops are SGHRS and YFSETQ. The CDR3 measures 14 amino acids from cysteine to phenylalanine. Only the CDR3 portion is preserved as DNA: 42 bases, with reading frame beginning at the first base. The method was 5' RACE. This sample was sequenced with an Illumina MiSeq. During library preparation, unique molecular identifiers were attached to individual cDNA molecules so that TCRs could be counted quantitatively and reproducibly. The original pipeline was this. Samples had a median of roughly 99,000 TCRs, with a range from 23,224 to 690,600. V, J and CDR3 annotation of the TCR reads was carried out using the Decombinator software suite. Every sample was subsampled to the same number of TCRs (28,000) for the PS versus PT1 abundance plots. TCRs were defined as expanded if absent before sensitization and observed at least eight times at the 2-week time point. Starting from the raw public reads, TCRdb applied fastp trimming at Q25, assembled clones with MiXCR and retained in-frame beta chains. Identical CDR3 protein sequences are pooled into one entry, listed with their most common genes and DNA. The V and J calls come from TCRdb's annotation, not from the publication. For this sample there are over 70,000 distinct CDR3 sequences; 15% appear just once. The ten top clones hold approximately 7% of the sample.

The paper as a whole reports these results and caveats: Repeated subsampling changed both the strength of the expansion versus patch-test correlation and the threshold at which that correlation became significant. No change with DPC sensitization was found in the number of TCRs above 1 in 1000 frequency, and no evidence of global repertoire structure alterations was found.

This receptor was taken from a female donor in good health. The V and J segments used are TRBV5-1 and TRBJ2-7; TRBD1 aligns with 7 central bases. The bases read TGCGCCAGCAGCTTGGCCGGGGACAGCTACGAGCAGTACTTC. Translated, it reads CASSLAGDSYEQYF.